This T cell receptor beta chain was captured by sequencing in a study of patients and donors after allogeneic stem cell transplantation. TCRdb used MiXCR to reprocess the RT-PCR reads, holding one entry per CDR3 protein. The sample shows about 200,000 distinct CDR3 sequences, more than 35% of them seen only once. Germline-derived CDR1 and CDR2 are SQVTM and ANQGSEA. This CDR3 has 14 amino acids. With 6 bases removed from V and 4 bases from J, the gap between germline ends came to 18 bases. This TCR was sampled from a human donor who was either an allogeneic HSCT recipient or a stem cell or donor lymphocyte infusion donor (not recorded which). It is not recorded whose cells these are; they may come from a transplant donor. Sequenced: blood, either unsorted or a sorted T cell fraction (not recorded which). The chain uses TRBV29-1 and TRBJ1-1; D ambiguous. CDR3 bases: TGCAGCGTCGCCAGGATAGGGTTGGCCACTGAAGCTTTCTTT. Protein sequence: CSVARIGLATEAFF.